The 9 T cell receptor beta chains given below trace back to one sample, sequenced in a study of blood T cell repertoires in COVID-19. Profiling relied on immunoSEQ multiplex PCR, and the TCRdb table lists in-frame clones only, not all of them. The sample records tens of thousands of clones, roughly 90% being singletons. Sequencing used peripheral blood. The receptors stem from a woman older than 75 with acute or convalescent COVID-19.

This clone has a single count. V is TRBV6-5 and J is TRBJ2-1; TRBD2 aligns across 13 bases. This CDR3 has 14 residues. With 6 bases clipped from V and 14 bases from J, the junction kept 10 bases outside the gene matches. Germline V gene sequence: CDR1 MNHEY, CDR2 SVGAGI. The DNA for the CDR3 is TGTGCCAGCAGACCAGTACTAGCGGGAGGGCCGGAGTTCTTC. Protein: CASRPVLAGGPEFF.

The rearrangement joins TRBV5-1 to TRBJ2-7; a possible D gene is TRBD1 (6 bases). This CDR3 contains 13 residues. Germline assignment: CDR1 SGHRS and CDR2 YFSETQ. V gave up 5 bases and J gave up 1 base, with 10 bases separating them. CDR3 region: CASRYGQSYEQYF. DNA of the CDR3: TGCGCCAGCAGGTACGGACAGTCCTACGAGCAGTACTTC.

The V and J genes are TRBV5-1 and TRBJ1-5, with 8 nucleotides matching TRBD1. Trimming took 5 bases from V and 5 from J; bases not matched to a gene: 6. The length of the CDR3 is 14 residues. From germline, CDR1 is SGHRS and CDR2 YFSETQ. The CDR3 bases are TGCGCCAGCAGTCCCGGGACAGGAGATCAGCCCCAGCATTTT. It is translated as CASSPGTGDQPQHF.

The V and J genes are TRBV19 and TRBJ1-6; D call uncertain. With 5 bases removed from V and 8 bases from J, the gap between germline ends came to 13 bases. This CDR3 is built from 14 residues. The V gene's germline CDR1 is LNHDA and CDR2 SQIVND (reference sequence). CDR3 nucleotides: TGTGCCAGTAGTTCGTGGCCATTCGATTCACCCCTCCACTTT. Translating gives CASSSWPFDSPLHF.

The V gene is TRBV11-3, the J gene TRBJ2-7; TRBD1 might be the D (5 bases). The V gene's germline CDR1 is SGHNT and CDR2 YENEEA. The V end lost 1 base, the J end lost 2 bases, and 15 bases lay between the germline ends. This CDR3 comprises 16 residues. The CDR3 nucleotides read TGTGCCAGCAGCTTAGGTAGGGGTGAGCTTGCCTACGAGCAGTACTTC. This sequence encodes CASSLGRGELAYEQYF.

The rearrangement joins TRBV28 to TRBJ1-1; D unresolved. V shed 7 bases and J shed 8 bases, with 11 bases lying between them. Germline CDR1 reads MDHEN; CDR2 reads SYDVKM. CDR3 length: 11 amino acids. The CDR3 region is CASTTTSEAFF. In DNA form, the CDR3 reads TGTGCCAGCACCACAACCTCAGAAGCTTTCTTT.

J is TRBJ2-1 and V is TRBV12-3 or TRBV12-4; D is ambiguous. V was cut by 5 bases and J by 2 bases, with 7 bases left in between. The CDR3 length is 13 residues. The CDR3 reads CASSVDTYNEQFF. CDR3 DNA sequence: TGTGCCAGCAGTGTAGACACCTACAATGAGCAGTTCTTC.

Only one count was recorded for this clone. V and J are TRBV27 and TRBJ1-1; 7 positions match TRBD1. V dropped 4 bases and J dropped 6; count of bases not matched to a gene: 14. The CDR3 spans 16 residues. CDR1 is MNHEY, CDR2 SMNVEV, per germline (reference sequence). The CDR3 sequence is CASSSPGGRAGAEAFF. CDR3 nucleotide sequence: TGTGCCAGCAGTTCTCCAGGGGGTAGGGCTGGCGCTGAAGCTTTCTTT.

CDR3 residues: CASSPGLAGAYEQFF. The CDR3 bases are TGTGCCAGCTCACCCGGACTAGCGGGAGCCTATGAGCAGTTCTTC. The chain uses TRBV18 and TRBJ2-1; 13 bases align to TRBD2. This CDR3 has 15 amino acids. Germline lookup yields CDR1 KGHSH and CDR2 LQKENI. J was trimmed by 8 bases and V by 3 bases; bases with no gene match: 4. Full variable domain (outside the CDR3, taken from reference TRBV18 and TRBJ2-1): NAGVMQNPRHLVRRRGQEARLRCSPMKGHSHVYWYRQLPEEGLKFMVYLQKENIIDESGMPKERFSAEFPKEGPSILRIQQVVRGDSAAYFCASSPGLAGAYEQFFGPGTRLTVL.